In its sample, the clone carrying this T cell receptor beta chain was seen a few times. TCRdb itself ran the 5' RACE reads through MiXCR, one entry per CDR3 protein. The data hold tens of thousands of distinct CDR3 sequences, with roughly 5% observed a single time. This sample was included in a study of CD8 T cells in ankylosing spondylitis. The CDR3 totals 14 residues. The V and J ends lost 4 bases and 1 base respectively, with 10 bases between them. Germline V gives CDR1 SEHNR, CDR2 FQNEAQ (reference sequence). The sequence was collected from a male donor with ankylosing spondylitis or in good health (not recorded which). Sequenced input: blood, either unsorted or a sorted T cell fraction (not recorded which). The V gene is TRBV7-9, the J gene TRBJ1-1; D not resolved. The CDR3 loop is CASSSVTENTEAFF. The CDR3 DNA follows: TGTGCCAGCAGCTCGGTGACGGAGAACACTGAAGCTTTCTTT.